These 5 T cell receptor beta chains originate from one sample sequenced in a study of shared clonotypes between healthy human individuals. Profiled with immunoSEQ multiplex PCR; TCRdb holds only in-frame clones, not every one. The profile covers 2.3 million or so clones, with more than 85% appearing a single time and around 0.4% taken by the ten largest. The sample consisted of naive CD4+ T cells from PBMCs. The subset denotes: CD45RA+ positively selected. All receptors derive from a man aged 18 to 30 in good health. Some clones in this sample may be carry-over from other donors' samples.

The chain joins TRBV27 to TRBJ2-7; tentatively, D is TRBD1 (5 bases). Trimming took off 6 bases at V and 5 bases at J, with 17 bases between the two ends. Germline V gene sequence: CDR1 MNHEY, CDR2 SMNVEV (reference sequence). The CDR3 runs to 14 residues. The CDR3 protein is CASSPRQGRNEQYF. The DNA for the CDR3 is TGTGCCAGCAGCCCGAGGCAGGGTCGGAACGAGCAGTACTTC.

V gene TRBV5-1 combines with J gene TRBJ2-3; 12 nucleotides line up with TRBD2. The CDR3 extends over 16 amino acids. Trimming removed 4 bases from V and 5 bases from J; junction bases left unmatched: 8. Germline V lookup: CDR1 SGHRS, CDR2 YFSETQ. CDR3 sequence (DNA): TGCGCCAGCAGCCCGAGACTAGCGGGAGTTCAAGATACGCAGTATTTT. Amino acid sequence: CASSPRLAGVQDTQYF.

The chain couples TRBV28 to TRBJ2-7, with 8 nucleotides matching TRBD1. The CDR3 spans 14 residues. Germline loops: CDR1 MDHEN, CDR2 SYDVKM. The trim removed 6 bases at V and 4 bases at J, leaving 8 bases unmatched. The CDR3 loop is CASRTGEVRYEQYF. The CDR3 bases are TGTGCCAGCAGGACAGGGGAAGTTAGATACGAGCAGTACTTC.

The CDR3 nucleotides are TGTGCCAGCAACCACGACAAAGGCTATGGCTACACCTTC. Residues: CASNHDKGYGYTF. This rearrangement joins TRBV6-5 to TRBJ1-2; D ambiguous. Germline V CDR1 and CDR2: MNHEY, SVGAGI. The CDR3 runs 13 residues. Deletions cut 7 bases from V and 4 bases from J, with 13 bases between.

The rearrangement links TRBV5-4 to TRBJ2-3; D call uncertain. V lost 2 bases and J lost 6, with 7 bases in between. Germline CDR1 SGHNT, CDR2 YYREEE (reference sequence). This CDR3 is 12 amino acids long. The CDR3 is CASSLSVDTQYF. CDR3 nucleotides: TGTGCCAGCAGCTTAAGCGTTGATACGCAGTATTTT.